This T cell receptor (delta chain) was sequenced during a study of gamma-delta T cells after stem cell transplantation. TCRdb repeated clone calling on the RT-PCR reads with CATT. Here the sample spans a few hundred delta-chain clones, 5% to 7% being singletons. This clone showed up just a few times. The protein held in TCRdb is that of a much larger clone and does not match this DNA's translation at residue 10, likely because of a read error; the protein shown is translated from the DNA. This CDR3 region has 20 residues. J lost 3 bases, V lost 4 bases, and 20 bases had no gene match. CDR1 and CDR2 (germline): TSWWSYY, QGS.

The J gene is TRDJ1, the V gene TRDV1, with TRDD3 matching 10 bases. Sequencing used gamma-delta T cells. This receptor was obtained from a human donor. It is not recorded whose cells these are; they may come from a transplant donor. CDR3 in DNA: TGTGCTCTTGGGGGGGCTTCCTACGCGCGGTGGGGGATACTCCCCGATAAACTCATCTTT. This sequence encodes CALGGASYARWGILPDKLIF.